The 28 T cell receptor beta chains given below trace back to one sample, sequenced in a study of blood T cell repertoires in COVID-19. Generated by immunoSEQ multiplex PCR, the TCRdb table keeps only in-frame clones and is missing some. The sample holds 32,000 or so clones, around 88% seen once. The sample comprised peripheral blood. These receptor sequences come from a human donor in a cohort sampled during active COVID-19.

The rearrangement uses TRBV6-5 and TRBJ1-2, with TRBD1 matching 11 bases. This CDR3 spans 16 amino acids. Losses at the gene ends were 0 bases for V and 4 bases for J; bases not matched to a gene: 4. CDR1 is MNHEY and CDR2 is SVGAGI in the germline V gene. Here the CDR3 reads CASSYSRTGGGYGYTF. CDR3 nucleotide sequence: TGTGCCAGCAGTTACTCCCGGACAGGGGGCGGCTATGGCTACACCTTC.

This clone was counted between two and nine times. V usage is TRBV4-3 and J usage is TRBJ2-2; 8 bases map to TRBD1. The CDR3 contains 15 residues. CDR1 is LGHNA and CDR2 is YSLEER in the germline V gene. V dropped 1 base and J dropped 3; count of bases not matched to a gene: 1. CDR3 amino acids: CASSQGTGYTGELFF. DNA of the CDR3: TGCGCCAGCAGCCAAGGGACAGGGTACACCGGGGAGCTGTTTTTT.

The chain links TRBV15 to TRBJ2-5; 10 nucleotides agree with TRBD1. V was pared by 4 bases and J by 4 bases, with 6 bases of the junction left unmatched. The CDR3 has 15 residues. Germline lookup yields CDR1 LNHNV and CDR2 YYDKDF (reference sequence). The chain's CDR3 is CATSNRTGGIETQYF. The CDR3 coding sequence is TGTGCCACCAGCAACCGGACAGGGGGTATAGAGACCCAGTACTTC.

V is TRBV6-5 and J is TRBJ2-4; D gene unclear. CDR1 and CDR2 (germline): MNHEY, SVGAGI. V gave up 2 bases and J gave up 0 bases, with 5 bases separating them. CDR3 length equals 14 residues. The CDR3 here is CASSYTLAKNIQYF. The CDR3 bases are TGTGCCAGCAGTTACACTTTAGCCAAAAACATTCAGTACTTC.

This clone has only a few counts. The J gene is TRBJ2-7, the V gene TRBV7-2, with 11 bases aligning to TRBD2. Germline CDR1 is SGHTA and CDR2 is FQGNSA. The CDR3 spans 15 residues. Germline trimming cut 5 bases from V and 3 bases from J; bases unmatched to any gene: 6. The CDR3 bases are TGTGCCAGCAGCCCGCGACTAGCGGGGTACTACGAGCAGTACTTC. Its translation is CASSPRLAGYYEQYF.

On this clone: Compared with germline, one end of the junction differs, possibly owing to a read error. V is TRBV5-1 and J is TRBJ2-7; 11 nucleotides match TRBD1. There are 19 residues in the CDR3. The germline gives CDR1 SGHRS, CDR2 YFSETQ. CDR3 region: CASSGDRGGAGPPARERYF. CDR3 nucleotides: TGCGCCAGCAGCGGGGACAGGGGGGGAGCGGGACCACCGGCTCGAGAGCGGTACTTC.

This chain connects TRBV5-1 to TRBJ2-2; TRBD2 aligns across 15 bases. V trimming: 4 bases; J trimming: 6 bases; junction bases outside the gene matches: 7. This CDR3 contains 17 residues. CDR1 SGHRS and CDR2 YFSETQ come from the germline V gene. The CDR3 is CASSKTGTSGGSGELFF. In nucleotides, the CDR3 is TGCGCCAGCAGCAAGACTGGGACTAGCGGGGGGTCCGGGGAGCTGTTTTTT.

CDR3 region: CASSRSGADQETQYF. In DNA form, the CDR3 reads TGCGCCAGCAGCCGAAGCGGGGCGGACCAAGAGACCCAGTACTTC. The V call is TRBV4-1, the J call TRBJ2-5; 7 bases align to TRBD2. The CDR3 loop spans 15 amino acids. CDR1 and CDR2 from the germline V gene are MGHRA and YSYEKL. After removal of 4 bases from V and 0 bases from J, the junction contained 5 bases not matched to a gene.

This rearrangement joins TRBV2 to TRBJ2-3; 8 bases align to TRBD2. The CDR3 loop spans 17 amino acids. V gave up 6 bases and J gave up 2 bases; unmatched junction bases: 13. Germline V gene sequence: CDR1 SNHLY, CDR2 FYNNEI. CDR3 amino acids: CASSDRAGELNTDTQYF. The CDR3 nucleotides are TGTGCCAGCAGCGATAGAGCGGGGGAACTTAACACAGATACGCAGTATTTT.

The chain joins TRBV18 to TRBJ2-2; 9 bases match TRBD1. The trim removed 1 base at V and 2 bases at J, leaving 2 bases unmatched. CDR3 length: 16 amino acids. Germline V gives CDR1 KGHSH, CDR2 LQKENI. The DNA of the CDR3 is TGTGCCAGCTCACCACAACAGGGGGCTAACACCGGGGAGCTGTTTTTT. It codes for CASSPQQGANTGELFF.

In its sample, this clone is medium-sized. The chain employs TRBV10-2 and TRBJ2-4; D might be TRBD2 (5 bases). CDR3 length: 16 residues. Germline CDR1 WSHSY, CDR2 SAAADI. V was clipped by 2 bases and J by 0 bases, with 11 bases between them. CDR3 residues: CASSESGNLAKNIQYF. The CDR3, as DNA: TGCGCCAGCAGTGAGAGCGGAAATCTAGCCAAAAACATTCAGTACTTC.

Here the CDR3 reads CASKAGGGHTQYF. The DNA of the CDR3 is TGTGCCAGCAAAGCGGGGGGAGGACATACGCAGTATTTT. V is TRBV2 and J is TRBJ2-3, with 9 bases fitting TRBD2. The CDR3 contains 13 residues. Germline-derived CDR1 and CDR2 are SNHLY and FYNNEI. The J segment lost 7 bases and the V segment lost 7 bases, leaving 6 bases of the junction unmatched.

The chain's CDR3 is CASAHRVQETQYF. The DNA for the CDR3 is TGTGCCAGCGCCCACAGGGTCCAAGAGACCCAGTACTTC. The chain combines TRBV6-5 with TRBJ2-5, with D tentatively TRBD1 (6 bases). The CDR3 consists of 13 residues. V was pared by 8 bases and J by 1 base, with 11 bases between. Germline CDR1 and CDR2: MNHEY and SVGAGI.

This clone was found once. This sequence joins TRBV5-6 and TRBJ2-5, with a possible D match to TRBD1 (5 bases). V lost 1 base to trimming and J lost 6 bases, with 13 bases between them. Germline assignment: CDR1 SGHDT and CDR2 YYEEEE. The CDR3 loop spans 14 amino acids. The CDR3 DNA sequence: TGTGCCAGCAGCTTGCTACAGGCTGGGCAGACCCAGTACTTC. Encoded protein: CASSLLQAGQTQYF.

The chain uses TRBV5-8 and TRBJ1-5; D gene ambiguous. Germline V gene sequence: CDR1 SGHTS, CDR2 YDEGEE. This CDR3 contains 16 residues. V was pared by 4 bases and J by 5 bases, with 19 bases between. The DNA of the CDR3 is TGTGCCAGCAGCCGTTTTAAGGGAGGGCGTGATCAGCCCCAGCATTTT. It specifies CASSRFKGGRDQPQHF.

The genes are TRBV6-2 or TRBV6-3 and TRBJ2-3; no firm D call. The CDR3 totals 13 residues. Looked up from germline, CDR1 is MNHEY and CDR2 is SVGEGT. Trimming pared 4 bases from V and 12 bases from J, leaving 17 bases between. The CDR3 DNA follows: TGTGCCAGCAGTTCCACTATAGCCTCCAGACAGTATTTT. Protein product: CASSSTIASRQYF.

This clone was recorded once. This chain connects TRBV4-2 to TRBJ2-1; 12 nucleotides agree with TRBD2. The CDR3 sequence is 18 residues long. From germline, CDR1 is LGHNA and CDR2 YNFKEQ. V dropped 1 base and J dropped 9; count of bases not matched to a gene: 13. The CDR3 DNA follows: TGTGCCAGCAGCCAAGTAGTCGCTCCTAGCGGGAGGGCCGGTGAGCAGTTCTTC. It codes for CASSQVVAPSGRAGEQFF.

V is TRBV11-2 and J is TRBJ2-5, with TRBD2 matching over 10 bases. Germline values: CDR1 SGHAT, CDR2 FQNNGV. CDR3 length: 15 amino acids. The V and J ends lost 5 bases and 2 bases, in that order; junction bases with no gene match: 5. The CDR3 DNA reads as TGTGCCAGCAGCGACATGACTAGCGGGCAAGAGACCCAGTACTTC. Protein product: CASSDMTSGQETQYF.

The chain is built from TRBV11-3 and TRBJ2-5; 7 bases are shared with TRBD2. Trimming at V came to 3 bases and at J to 2 bases, leaving 12 bases not matched to a gene. This CDR3 region has 17 residues. Germline V gene data show CDR1 as SGHNT and CDR2 as YENEEA. The CDR3 sequence is CASSFREGRQLQETQYF. The CDR3 nucleotides read TGTGCCAGCAGCTTTAGGGAGGGGAGACAGCTTCAAGAGACCCAGTACTTC.

This sequence joins TRBV2 and TRBJ2-7; 10 bases line up with TRBD2. CDR1 SNHLY and CDR2 FYNNEI come from the germline V gene. This CDR3 contains 16 residues. V lost 3 bases, J lost 4 bases, and 9 bases stayed unmatched. The CDR3 nucleotides are TGTGCCAGCAGTGACCTCGGGCTAGCGGGAGAATACGAGCAGTACTTC. Amino acid sequence: CASSDLGLAGEYEQYF.

J is TRBJ2-3 and V is TRBV5-1, with D uncertain. From germline, CDR1 is SGHRS and CDR2 YFSETQ. The CDR3 totals 14 residues. V was clipped by 4 bases and J by 0 bases, with 9 bases between them. CDR3 sequence: CASSVRSSTDTQYF. For the CDR3, the DNA is TGCGCCAGCAGCGTCAGGTCAAGCACAGATACGCAGTATTTT.

The CDR3 here is CASSQDRARGASYEQYF. In DNA form, the CDR3 reads TGTGCCAGCAGCCAAGATCGGGCGCGGGGGGCCTCCTACGAGCAGTACTTC. The rearrangement uses TRBV3-1 (or the pseudogene TRBV3-2) and TRBJ2-7; 8 positions agree with TRBD2. Germline lookup yields CDR1 LGHDT and CDR2 YNNKEL (reference sequence). This CDR3 contains 17 residues. V shed 0 bases and J 0 bases; nucleotides not matched to a gene: 7.

This rearrangement joins TRBV15 to TRBJ2-1; 7 nucleotides match TRBD2. Germline values: CDR1 LNHNV, CDR2 YYDKDF (reference sequence). CDR3 size: 12 residues. J gave up 10 bases and V 4 bases, and 4 bases lay outside the gene matches. The chain's CDR3 is CATSIGEGEQFF. The CDR3 coding sequence is TGTGCCACCAGCATTGGGGAGGGGGAGCAGTTCTTC.

The chain is built from TRBV6-6 and TRBJ2-7; D may be TRBD2 (6 bases). Trimming pared 0 bases from V and 7 bases from J, leaving 7 bases between. The CDR3 loop spans 12 amino acids. Germline lookup yields CDR1 MNHNY and CDR2 SVGAGI (reference sequence). CDR3 DNA sequence: TGTGCCAGCAGTTACTCGGAGGGGGAGCAGTACTTC. It codes for CASSYSEGEQYF.

The chain is built from TRBV5-6 and TRBJ2-1, with TRBD2 as a possible D gene (6 bases). Germline V lookup: CDR1 SGHDT, CDR2 YYEEEE. The CDR3 covers 15 residues. V was clipped by 4 bases and J by 0 bases, with 11 bases between them. For the CDR3, the DNA is TGTGCCAGCAGCGAGCCGGGACTCTCCTACAATGAGCAGTTCTTC. It yields the protein CASSEPGLSYNEQFF.

The rearrangement joins TRBV2 to TRBJ1-5, with TRBD1 matching 9 bases. Germline CDR1 is SNHLY and CDR2 is FYNNEI. The V gene end was trimmed by 6 bases and the J gene end by 0 bases; junction bases not matched to a gene: 12. The CDR3 runs to 18 residues. Here the CDR3 reads CASSGQGFGGYSNQPQHF. CDR3 nucleotides: TGTGCCAGCAGCGGACAGGGGTTTGGGGGATATAGCAATCAGCCCCAGCATTTT.

The chain recombines TRBV4-2 with TRBJ2-7, with 8 bases fitting TRBD2. In germline, CDR1 is LGHNA, CDR2 YNFKEQ. The V gene end was trimmed by 4 bases and the J gene end by 4 bases; junction bases not matched to a gene: 6. This CDR3 is built from 14 residues. CDR3 protein: CASSPGGAQYEQYF. CDR3 bases: TGTGCCAGCAGCCCCGGGGGGGCCCAATACGAGCAGTACTTC.

The chain joins TRBV19 to TRBJ2-7, with 9 bases fitting TRBD1. With 7 bases clipped from V and 5 bases from J, the junction kept 6 bases outside the gene matches. The length of the CDR3 is 13 residues. The germline CDR1 and CDR2 sequences are LNHDA and SQIVND (reference sequence). This chain's CDR3 is CASKGTGKDEQYF. The DNA of the CDR3 is TGTGCCAGTAAAGGGACAGGGAAGGACGAGCAGTACTTC.